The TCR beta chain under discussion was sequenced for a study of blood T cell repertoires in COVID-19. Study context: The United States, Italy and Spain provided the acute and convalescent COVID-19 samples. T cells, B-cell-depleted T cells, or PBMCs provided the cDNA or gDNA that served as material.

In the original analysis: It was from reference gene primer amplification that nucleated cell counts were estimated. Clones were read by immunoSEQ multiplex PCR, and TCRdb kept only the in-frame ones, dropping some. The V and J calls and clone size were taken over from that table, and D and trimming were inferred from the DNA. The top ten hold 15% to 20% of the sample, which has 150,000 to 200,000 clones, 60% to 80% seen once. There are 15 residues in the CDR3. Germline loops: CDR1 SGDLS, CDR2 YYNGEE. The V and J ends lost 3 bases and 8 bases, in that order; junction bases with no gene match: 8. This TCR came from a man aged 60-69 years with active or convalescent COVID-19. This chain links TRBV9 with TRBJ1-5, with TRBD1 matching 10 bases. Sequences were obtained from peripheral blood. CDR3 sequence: CASSAGTGDFKPQHF. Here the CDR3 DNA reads TGTGCCAGCAGCGCCGGGACAGGGGACTTCAAGCCCCAGCATTTT.